This T cell receptor beta chain was captured by sequencing in a study of somatic mutations in cytotoxic T cells in rheumatoid arthritis. The J segment lost 0 bases and the V segment lost 6 bases, leaving 4 bases of the junction unmatched. The CDR3 is made up of 14 amino acids. Germline values: CDR1 SQVTM, CDR2 ANQGSEA. As healthy controls, the study included blood donors who had a median age of approximately 54 years (range about 21-80) and were 55% female. Flow cytometry served to check the purity of CD4+ and CD8+ cells, which were isolated by positive magnetic bead selection. Broader study findings: For about an eighth of the 65 patients, a single CD8+ clone accounted for more than 20% of CD8+ cells.

As concerns this clone: Its antigen is undetermined.

The table came from immunoSEQ multiplex PCR; TCRdb's copy has only in-frame clones and leaves some out. The sample shows over 8,500 clones, about 70% of them seen only once. The source is a man aged 55 to 69 in good health. The source material was CD8+ T cells sorted from blood. This chain joins TRBV29-1 and TRBJ2-7, with 11 bases matching TRBD1. The CDR3 here is CSVRDRGISYEQYF. In DNA, the CDR3 is TGCAGCGTCCGGGACAGGGGGATCTCCTACGAGCAGTACTTC.